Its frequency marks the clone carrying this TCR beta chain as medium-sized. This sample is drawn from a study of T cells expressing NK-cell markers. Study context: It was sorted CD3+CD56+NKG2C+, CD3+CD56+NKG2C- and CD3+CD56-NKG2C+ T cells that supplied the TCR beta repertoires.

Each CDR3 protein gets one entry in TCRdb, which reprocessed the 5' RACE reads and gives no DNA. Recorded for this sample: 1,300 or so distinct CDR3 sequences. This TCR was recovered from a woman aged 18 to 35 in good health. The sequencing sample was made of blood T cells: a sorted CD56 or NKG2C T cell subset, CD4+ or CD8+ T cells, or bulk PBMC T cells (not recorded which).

CDR3 protein: CASSAGTYQETQYF. The chain combines TRBV6-1 with TRBJ2-5; the D gene TCRdb calls, TRBD1, cannot be checked with no DNA. The CDR3 length is 14 residues. Germline CDR1 reads MNHNS; CDR2 reads SASEGT.